Each of the 17 T cell receptor beta chains below was sequenced from the same sample in a study of cytomegalovirus exposure and HLA in healthy donors. Use of 60 Vbeta and 13 Jbeta primers characterized the PCR. Repertoires were generated with immunoSEQ multiplex PCR, while TCRdb's copy carries only in-frame clones and drops some. The specimen's table records 100,000 to 150,000 clones. The sample comprised PBMCs. These receptors all stem from a man aged 40-49 years in good health and CMV-seronegative.

The CDR3 DNA reads TGTGCCATCCAAACCGACAGGGAAAACACTGAAGCTTTCTTT. Amino acid sequence: CAIQTDRENTEAFF. The V gene is TRBV10-3, the J gene TRBJ1-1; 7 nucleotides align to TRBD1. CDR1 ENHRY and CDR2 SYGVKD come from the germline V gene. V lost 8 bases and J lost 2; bases outside the gene matches: 8. This CDR3 has 14 residues.

The chain has TRBV10-3 and TRBJ2-5; D gene ambiguous. CDR1 and CDR2 (germline): ENHRY, SYGVKD. The V end lost 3 bases, the J end lost 5 bases, and 10 bases lay between the germline ends. CDR3 length: 13 residues. This chain's CDR3 is CAISDEIRETQYF. In DNA, the CDR3 is TGTGCCATCAGTGATGAGATCAGGGAGACCCAGTACTTC.

The J gene is TRBJ2-3, the V gene TRBV6-5; 8 nucleotides agree with TRBD1. With V trimmed by 4 bases and J by 2 bases, 5 bases remained unmatched. CDR3 length: 15 amino acids. CDR1 and CDR2 from the germline V gene are MNHEY and SVGAGI. The CDR3 nucleotides read TGTGCCAGCAGTTCCGGACAGGGAAACACAGATACGCAGTATTTT. Its protein product is CASSSGQGNTDTQYF.

As DNA, the CDR3 is TGTGCCAGCAGCTTATGGCCGGGAGATACGCAGTATTTT. It translates to CASSLWPGDTQYF. The V gene is TRBV7-3, the J gene TRBJ2-3; D unclear. Trimming removed 2 bases from V and 5 bases from J, with 8 bases in between. CDR3 length: 13 amino acids. CDR1 is SGHTA, CDR2 FQGTGA, per germline.

The chain has TRBV4-2 and TRBJ2-7; 11 nucleotides match TRBD2. The CDR3 is 16 residues long. With V trimmed by 2 bases and J by 5 bases, 8 bases remained unmatched. Looked up from germline, CDR1 is LGHNA and CDR2 is YNFKEQ. The CDR3 here is CASSQPLAGVVHEQYF. The CDR3 bases are TGTGCCAGCAGCCAACCACTAGCGGGAGTCGTCCACGAGCAGTACTTC.

V and J are TRBV2 and TRBJ1-1; perhaps TRBD1 as D (5 bases). The CDR3 contains 13 residues. V dropped 4 bases and J dropped 0 bases, with 6 bases sitting between them. From germline, CDR1 is SNHLY and CDR2 FYNNEI. The CDR3 loop is CASSGGLNTEAFF. The CDR3 DNA reads as TGTGCCAGCAGTGGGGGCCTGAACACTGAAGCTTTCTTT.

The J gene is TRBJ1-1, the V gene TRBV6-4; TRBD1 is a possible D gene (6 bases). This CDR3 region has 14 residues. V lost 3 bases and J 1 base, leaving 9 bases between the germline ends. Germline CDR1 MRHNA, CDR2 SNTAGT. The DNA of the CDR3 is TGTGCCAGCAGTGAACGAGGGGGGAACACTGAAGCTTTCTTT. This codes for CASSERGGNTEAFF.

The chain couples TRBV5-1 to TRBJ2-1; TRBD2 aligns across 9 bases. V lost 6 bases, J lost 10 bases, and 14 bases stayed unmatched. Germline V gives CDR1 SGHRS, CDR2 YFSETQ. The CDR3 totals 15 residues. For the CDR3, the DNA is TGCGCCAGCACTCTCTCTAGCGGGGTTCTTGTCGAGCAGTTCTTC. As protein: CASTLSSGVLVEQFF.

The chain recombines TRBV7-9 with TRBJ2-1; 9 bases align to TRBD2. V gave up 7 bases and J gave up 4 bases; unmatched junction bases: 11. The CDR3 runs to 16 residues. The germline gives CDR1 SEHNR, CDR2 FQNEAQ (reference sequence). CDR3 amino acids: CASTGLSLAGYNEQFF. CDR3 coding DNA: TGTGCCAGCACCGGGCTCAGTCTAGCGGGATACAATGAGCAGTTCTTC.

The chain combines TRBV4-3 with TRBJ1-6, with D possibly matching TRBD1 (6 bases). V was trimmed by 0 bases and J by 3 bases, leaving 9 bases between them. CDR3 size: 16 residues. Germline CDR1 reads LGHNA; CDR2 reads YSLEER. The CDR3: CASSQEVDSYNSPLHF. CDR3 coding DNA: TGCGCCAGCAGCCAAGAAGTGGACAGCTATAATTCACCCCTCCACTTT.

The chain employs TRBV5-1 and TRBJ2-7; tentative D call: TRBD2 (6 bases). The germline CDR1 and CDR2 sequences are SGHRS and YFSETQ. The V end lost 3 bases, the J end lost 6 bases, and 16 bases lay between the germline ends. The CDR3 spans 14 residues. The DNA for the CDR3 is TGCGCCAGCAGCTGGGGGGACCTAGGGTCCGAGCAGTACTTC. This encodes CASSWGDLGSEQYF.

The chain combines TRBV10-3 with TRBJ2-5; 7 bases match TRBD2. The CDR3 is 13 amino acids. Germline V gene data show CDR1 as ENHRY and CDR2 as SYGVKD. V shed 5 bases and J 3 bases; nucleotides not matched to a gene: 3. The CDR3 DNA is TGTGCCATCAGTATAACTAGCGAAGAGACCCAGTACTTC. Its protein product is CAISITSEETQYF.

The V gene is TRBV19, the J gene TRBJ2-1; D is unresolved. The germline V gene encodes CDR1 LNHDA and CDR2 SQIVND (reference sequence). This CDR3 has 13 amino acids. With 1 base removed from V and 6 bases from J, the gap between germline ends came to 7 bases. This CDR3 is CASSIGALNEQFF. DNA for the CDR3: TGTGCCAGTAGTATAGGGGCACTCAATGAGCAGTTCTTC. Variable domain in full (rest from reference TRBV19 and TRBJ2-1): DGGITQSPKYLFRKEGQNVTLSCEQNLNHDAMYWYRQDPGQGLRLIYYSQIVNDFQKGDIAEGYSVSREKKESFPLTVTSAQKNPTAFYLCASSIGALNEQFFGPGTRLTVL.

The chain uses TRBV2 and TRBJ2-7, with 9 bases identical to TRBD1. The CDR3 covers 15 residues. Germline lookup yields CDR1 SNHLY and CDR2 FYNNEI. The trim removed 6 bases at V and 0 bases at J, leaving 6 bases unmatched. The CDR3 loop reads CASRKDRGNSYEQYF. For the CDR3, the DNA is TGTGCCAGCAGGAAGGACAGGGGTAACTCCTACGAGCAGTACTTC.

The V call is TRBV5-6, the J call TRBJ2-2, with D perhaps TRBD2 (5 bases). CDR3 length: 17 amino acids. Trimming left V 2 bases short and J 4 bases short, with 18 bases between. Germline V gene data show CDR1 as SGHDT and CDR2 as YYEEEE. The CDR3 region is CASSFSGLFSFTGELFF. For the CDR3, the DNA is TGTGCCAGCAGCTTTAGTGGACTTTTCTCTTTCACCGGGGAGCTGTTTTTT.

The rearrangement joins TRBV7-9 to TRBJ2-3, with 13 nucleotides matching TRBD2. CDR3 length: 15 amino acids. The V segment lost 6 bases and the J segment 5 bases; nucleotides outside the gene matches: 5. Germline V lookup: CDR1 SEHNR, CDR2 FQNEAQ (reference sequence). The CDR3 is CASSSTSGRVDTQYF. DNA of the CDR3: TGTGCCAGCAGTTCCACTAGCGGGAGGGTAGATACGCAGTATTTT.

CDR3 loop: CATSIGSSYEQYF. The CDR3 bases are TGTGCCACCTCCATCGGGAGCTCCTACGAGCAGTACTTC. V is TRBV11-3 and J is TRBJ2-7; perhaps TRBD2 as D (6 bases). The CDR3 length is 13 residues. The V end lost 10 bases, the J end lost 0 bases, and 13 bases lay between the germline ends. The germline CDR1 and CDR2 sequences are SGHNT and YENEEA.